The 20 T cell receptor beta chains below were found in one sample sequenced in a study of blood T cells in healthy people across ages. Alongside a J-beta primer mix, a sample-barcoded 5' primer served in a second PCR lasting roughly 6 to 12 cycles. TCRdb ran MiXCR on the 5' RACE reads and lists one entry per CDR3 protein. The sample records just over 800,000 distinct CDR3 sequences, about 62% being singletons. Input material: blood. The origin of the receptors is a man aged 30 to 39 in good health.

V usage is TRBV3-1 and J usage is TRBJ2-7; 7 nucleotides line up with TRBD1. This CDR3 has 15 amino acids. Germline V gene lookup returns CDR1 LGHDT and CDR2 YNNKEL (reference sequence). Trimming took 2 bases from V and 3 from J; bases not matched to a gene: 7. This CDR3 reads CASSQWRQGHYEQYF. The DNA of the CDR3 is TGTGCCAGCAGCCAATGGAGACAGGGCCACTACGAGCAGTACTTC.

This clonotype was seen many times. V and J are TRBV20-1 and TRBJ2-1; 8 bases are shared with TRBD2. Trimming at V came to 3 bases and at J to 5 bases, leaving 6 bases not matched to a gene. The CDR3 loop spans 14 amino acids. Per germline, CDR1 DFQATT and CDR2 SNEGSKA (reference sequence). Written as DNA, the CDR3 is TGCAGTGCTAGTGGTAGCGGGGCAAACAATGAGCAGTTCTTC. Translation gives CSASGSGANNEQFF.

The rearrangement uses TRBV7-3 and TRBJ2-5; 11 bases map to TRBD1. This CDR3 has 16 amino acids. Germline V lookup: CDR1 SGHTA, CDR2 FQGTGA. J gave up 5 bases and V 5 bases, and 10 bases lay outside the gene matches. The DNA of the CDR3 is TGTGCCAGCAGCATTAACGGACAGGGGGCGCGGGAGACCCAGTACTTC. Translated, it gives CASSINGQGARETQYF.

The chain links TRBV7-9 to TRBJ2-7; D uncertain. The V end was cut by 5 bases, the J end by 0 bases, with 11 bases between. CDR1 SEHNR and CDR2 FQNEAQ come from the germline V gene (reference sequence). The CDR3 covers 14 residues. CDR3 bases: TGTGCCAGCAGCCTTGGACCCCCCTCCTACGAGCAGTACTTC. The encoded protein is CASSLGPPSYEQYF. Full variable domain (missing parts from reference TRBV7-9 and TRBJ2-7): DTGVSQNPRHKITKRGQNVTFRCDPISEHNRLYWYRQTLGQGPEFLTYFQNEAQLEKSRLLSDRFSAERPKGSFSTLEIQRTEQGDSAMYLCASSLGPPSYEQYFGPGTRLTVT.

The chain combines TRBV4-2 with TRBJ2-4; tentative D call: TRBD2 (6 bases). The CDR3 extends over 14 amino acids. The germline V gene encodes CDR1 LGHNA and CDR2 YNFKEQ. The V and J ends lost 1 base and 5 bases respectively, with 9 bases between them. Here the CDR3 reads CASSQVGRQNIQYF. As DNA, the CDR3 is TGTGCCAGCAGCCAAGTGGGGAGGCAAAACATTCAGTACTTC.

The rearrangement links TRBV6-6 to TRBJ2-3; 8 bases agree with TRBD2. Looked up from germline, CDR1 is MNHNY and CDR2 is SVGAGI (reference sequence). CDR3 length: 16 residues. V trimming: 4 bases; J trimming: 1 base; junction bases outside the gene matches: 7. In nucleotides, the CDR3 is TGTGCCAGCAGTTCGGGTGGGGGACTAGGCACAGATACGCAGTATTTT. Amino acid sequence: CASSSGGGLGTDTQYF.

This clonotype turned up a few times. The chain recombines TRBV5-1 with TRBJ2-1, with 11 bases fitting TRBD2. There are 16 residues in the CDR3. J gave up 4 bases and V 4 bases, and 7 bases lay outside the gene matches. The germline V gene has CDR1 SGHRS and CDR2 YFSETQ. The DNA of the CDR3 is TGCGCCAGCAGCAATAGCGGGGGGGCCGGGTACAATGAGCAGTTCTTC. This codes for CASSNSGGAGYNEQFF.

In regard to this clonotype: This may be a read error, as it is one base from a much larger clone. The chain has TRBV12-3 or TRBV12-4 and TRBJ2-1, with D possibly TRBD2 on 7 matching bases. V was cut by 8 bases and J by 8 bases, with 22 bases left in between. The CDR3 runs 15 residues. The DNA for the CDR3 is TGTGCCAGCGGCCTAAACCGGGGGGCCTGGGATGAGCAGTTCTTC. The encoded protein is CASGLNRGAWDEQFF.

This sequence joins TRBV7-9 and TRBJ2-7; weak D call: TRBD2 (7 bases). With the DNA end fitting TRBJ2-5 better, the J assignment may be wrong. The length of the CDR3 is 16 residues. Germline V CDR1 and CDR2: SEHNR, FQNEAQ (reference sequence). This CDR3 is CASSLWAGAQRETQYF. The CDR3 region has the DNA TGTGCCAGCAGCTTATGGGCGGGGGCGCAGAGGGAGACCCAGTACTTC.

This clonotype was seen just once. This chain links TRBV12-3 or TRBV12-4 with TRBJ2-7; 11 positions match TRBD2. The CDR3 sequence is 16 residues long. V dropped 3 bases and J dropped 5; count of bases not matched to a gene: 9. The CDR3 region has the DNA TGTGCCAGCAGTTTGGGTGTGCAGGGACTAGCGGACGAGCAGTACTTC. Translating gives CASSLGVQGLADEQYF.

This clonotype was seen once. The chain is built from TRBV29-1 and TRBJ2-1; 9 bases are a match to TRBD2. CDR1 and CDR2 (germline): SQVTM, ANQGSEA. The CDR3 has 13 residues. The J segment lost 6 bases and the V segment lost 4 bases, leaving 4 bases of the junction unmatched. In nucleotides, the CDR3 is TGCAGCGTTGCCCTAGCGGGGCCCAATGAGCAGTTCTTC. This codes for CSVALAGPNEQFF.

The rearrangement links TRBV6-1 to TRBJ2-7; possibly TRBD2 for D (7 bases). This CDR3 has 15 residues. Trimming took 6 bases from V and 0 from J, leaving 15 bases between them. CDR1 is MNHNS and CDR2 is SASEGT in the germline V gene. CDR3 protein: CASRQGGDISYEQYF. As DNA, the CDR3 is TGTGCCAGCAGACAAGGGGGGGACATCTCCTACGAGCAGTACTTC.

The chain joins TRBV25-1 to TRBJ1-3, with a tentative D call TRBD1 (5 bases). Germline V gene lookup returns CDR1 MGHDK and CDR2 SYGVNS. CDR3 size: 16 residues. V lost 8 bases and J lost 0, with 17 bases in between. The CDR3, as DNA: TGTGCCAGCGATTCGGGACTCCTCAGCTCTGGAAACACCATATATTTT. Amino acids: CASDSGLLSSGNTIYF.

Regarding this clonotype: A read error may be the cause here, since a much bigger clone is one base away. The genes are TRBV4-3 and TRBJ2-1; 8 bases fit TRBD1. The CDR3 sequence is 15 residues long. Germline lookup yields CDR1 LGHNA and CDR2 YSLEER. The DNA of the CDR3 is TGCGCCAGCAGCCAAGAAGGACAGGGCTACAATGAGCAGCTCTTC. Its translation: CASSQEGQGYNEQLF.

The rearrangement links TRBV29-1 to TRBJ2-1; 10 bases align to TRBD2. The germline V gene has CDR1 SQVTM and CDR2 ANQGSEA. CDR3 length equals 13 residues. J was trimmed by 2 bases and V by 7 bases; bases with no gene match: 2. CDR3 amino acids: CSESGGAYNEQFF. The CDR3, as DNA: TGCAGCGAAAGCGGGGGGGCCTACAATGAGCAGTTCTTC.

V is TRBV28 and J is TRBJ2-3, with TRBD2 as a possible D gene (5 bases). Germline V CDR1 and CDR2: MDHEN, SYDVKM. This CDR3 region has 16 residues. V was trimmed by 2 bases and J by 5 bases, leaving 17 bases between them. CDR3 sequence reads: CASSLESGRERDTQYF. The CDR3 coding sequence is TGTGCCAGCAGTTTAGAGTCAGGTAGGGAGAGAGATACGCAGTATTTT.

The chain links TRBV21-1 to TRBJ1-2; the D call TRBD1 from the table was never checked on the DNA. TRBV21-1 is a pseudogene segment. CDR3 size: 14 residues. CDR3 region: CASSKKGRVAGYTF. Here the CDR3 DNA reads TGTGCCAGCAGCAAAAAGGGGCGCGTTGCTGGCTACACCTTC.

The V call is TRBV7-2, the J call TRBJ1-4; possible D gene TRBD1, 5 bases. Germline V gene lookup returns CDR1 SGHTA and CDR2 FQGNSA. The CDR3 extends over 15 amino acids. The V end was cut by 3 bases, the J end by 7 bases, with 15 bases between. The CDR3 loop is CASSLHPGSGEKLFF. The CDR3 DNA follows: TGTGCCAGCAGCTTGCACCCAGGGAGTGGTGAAAAACTGTTTTTT. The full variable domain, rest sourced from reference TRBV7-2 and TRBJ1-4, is GAGVSQSPSNKVTEKGKDVELRCDPISGHTALYWYRQSLGQGLEFLIYFQGNSAPDKSGLPSDRFSAERTGGSVSTLTIQRTQQEDSAVYLCASSLHPGSGEKLFFGSGTQLSVL.

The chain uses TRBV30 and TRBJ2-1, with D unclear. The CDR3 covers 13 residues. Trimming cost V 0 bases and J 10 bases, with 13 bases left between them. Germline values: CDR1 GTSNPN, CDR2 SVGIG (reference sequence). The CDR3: CAWSVRPADEQFF. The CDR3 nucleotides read TGTGCCTGGAGTGTACGCCCCGCAGACGAGCAGTTCTTC.

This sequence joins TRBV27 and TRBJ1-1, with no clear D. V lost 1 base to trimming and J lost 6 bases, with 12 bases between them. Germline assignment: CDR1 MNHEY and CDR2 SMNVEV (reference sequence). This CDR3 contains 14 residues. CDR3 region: CASSLYLDAPEAFF. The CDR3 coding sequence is TGTGCCAGCAGTTTATATCTGGACGCTCCTGAAGCTTTCTTT.